Presented here are 7 T cell receptor beta chains from one specimen sequenced in a study of T cell changes during pregnancy in multiple sclerosis. The table came from immunoSEQ multiplex PCR; TCRdb's copy has only in-frame clones and leaves some out. The sample has just under 85,000 clones; approximately 91% are singletons. The sample was peripheral blood, taken in the first trimester of pregnancy. Every receptor here comes from a female donor with multiple sclerosis, enrolled in a pregnancy study.

The V gene is TRBV7-2, the J gene TRBJ1-2; the D gene is possibly TRBD1 (5 bases). Trimming took 5 bases from V and 8 from J, leaving 21 bases between them. The CDR3 loop spans 15 amino acids. Germline V gene lookup returns CDR1 SGHTA and CDR2 FQGNSA. The CDR3 protein is CASSHDFGQADGYTF. The CDR3 coding sequence is TGTGCCAGCAGCCACGACTTCGGACAAGCCGACGGCTACACCTTC.

This clone was seen only a few times. J is TRBJ1-5 and V is TRBV5-6; TRBD1 matches at 8 bases. This CDR3 has 14 residues. Trimming took 0 bases from V and 7 from J; bases not matched to a gene: 3. Germline V gene data show CDR1 as SGHDT and CDR2 as YYEEEE. The CDR3 sequence: CASSLGQGWQPQHF. CDR3 coding DNA: TGTGCCAGCAGCTTGGGACAGGGGTGGCAGCCCCAGCATTTT.

CDR3 sequence reads: CASSGQGKPQHF. DNA of the CDR3: TGTGCCAGTAGCGGTCAGGGCAAGCCCCAGCATTTT. V is TRBV19 and J is TRBJ1-5; possible D gene TRBD1, 5 bases. The CDR3 is made up of 12 amino acids. Germline-derived CDR1 and CDR2 are LNHDA and SQIVND (reference sequence). The V gene lost 6 bases and the J gene lost 8 bases, with 11 bases spanning the gap.

The CDR3 here is CASSERGGVSNQPQHF. CDR3 nucleotides: TGTGCCAGCAGTGAACGGGGGGGGGTAAGCAATCAGCCCCAGCATTTT. The chain carries TRBV6-1 and TRBJ1-5; perhaps TRBD1 as D (5 bases). The germline V gene encodes CDR1 MNHNS and CDR2 SASEGT. The V and J ends lost 2 bases and 1 base respectively, with 12 bases between them. This CDR3 spans 16 amino acids.

This rearrangement joins TRBV5-1 to TRBJ1-1; TRBD1 might be the D (5 bases). Trimming pared 1 base from V and 1 base from J, leaving 20 bases between. The CDR3 extends over 18 amino acids. Germline assignment: CDR1 SGHRS and CDR2 YFSETQ. CDR3 in DNA: TGCGCCAGCAGCTTGAGGAGGGGTATGGAAGCTGGGAACACTGAAGCTTTCTTT. The encoded protein is CASSLRRGMEAGNTEAFF.

The chain joins TRBV28 to TRBJ2-7, with D unclear. The CDR3 is made up of 13 amino acids. The germline CDR1 and CDR2 sequences are MDHEN and SYDVKM. The V end was cut by 2 bases, the J end by 6 bases, with 11 bases between. The CDR3 reads CASSLGGFGEQYF. DNA of the CDR3: TGTGCCAGCAGTTTAGGCGGTTTCGGCGAGCAGTACTTC. Together with reference TRBV28 and TRBJ2-7, the CDR3 gives the full variable domain: DVKVTQSSRYLVKRTGEKVFLECVQDMDHENMFWYRQDPGLGLRLIYFSYDVKMKEKGDIPEGYSVSREKKERFSLILESASTNQTSMYLCASSLGGFGEQYFGPGTRLTVT.

The rearrangement uses TRBV4-3 and TRBJ1-1, with D unresolved. CDR3 size: 15 residues. Germline CDR1 reads LGHNA; CDR2 reads YSLEER. V lost 0 bases to trimming and J lost 3 bases, with 11 bases between them. The CDR3 DNA sequence: TGCGCCAGCAGCCAAGAAAGCGGGTGGGACACTGAAGCTTTCTTT. Protein sequence: CASSQESGWDTEAFF.